A single TCR beta chain is shown here with its context. Its antigen remains unknown. TCRdb passed the RT-PCR reads through MiXCR, listing each CDR3 protein once. The sample has more than 700,000 distinct CDR3 sequences; approximately 22% are singletons. The CDR3 totals 14 residues. V shed 5 bases, J shed 7 bases, and the junction held 6 bases outside the gene matches. These data are taken from a study of response to subunit inactivated influenza vaccine. Study findings and constraints: After each seasonal influenza vaccination, few new T cells are recruited, the authors suggested.

This sequence was found in a man aged 50-59 years who received an inactivated influenza vaccine. The chain couples TRBV12-3 or TRBV12-4 to TRBJ1-1; 11 bases fit TRBD1. Material: PBMCs from blood, obtained less than 6 days after vaccination. CDR3 DNA: TGTGCCAGCAGTCCCCGGGGACAGGGGGGTGAAGCTTTCTTT. Amino acids: CASSPRGQGGEAFF.